This TCR beta chain emerged from a study of T cell responses to AZD1222 COVID-19 vaccine. Only one count was recorded for this clone. The antigen is unknown. Study results and limitations: Baseline seropositivity occurred in only a handful of AZD1222 recipients. Spike-specific TCRs gained breadth and depth after people received two AZD1222 doses. Donors skewed white British and female; clonal diversity was possibly underestimated. Repertoires were sampled only after the peak T cell response.

This CDR3 is 12 amino acids long. The germline gives CDR1 SEHNR, CDR2 FQNEAQ (reference sequence). The V and J ends lost 1 base and 9 bases respectively, with 7 bases between them. Sequencing used immunoSEQ multiplex PCR; TCRdb keeps in-frame clones, though not all of them. Counted here are some 54,000 clones, about 90% occurring once; the ten biggest clones make up roughly 2%. The source of this sequence is an adult in good health. The specimen comprised peripheral blood, sampled on day 0 of AZD1222 vaccination. The V gene is TRBV7-9, the J gene TRBJ2-1; the D gene is possibly TRBD2 (6 bases). CDR3 sequence: CASSLEAGEQFF. The CDR3 DNA is TGTGCCAGCAGCTTAGAAGCGGGTGAGCAGTTCTTC.